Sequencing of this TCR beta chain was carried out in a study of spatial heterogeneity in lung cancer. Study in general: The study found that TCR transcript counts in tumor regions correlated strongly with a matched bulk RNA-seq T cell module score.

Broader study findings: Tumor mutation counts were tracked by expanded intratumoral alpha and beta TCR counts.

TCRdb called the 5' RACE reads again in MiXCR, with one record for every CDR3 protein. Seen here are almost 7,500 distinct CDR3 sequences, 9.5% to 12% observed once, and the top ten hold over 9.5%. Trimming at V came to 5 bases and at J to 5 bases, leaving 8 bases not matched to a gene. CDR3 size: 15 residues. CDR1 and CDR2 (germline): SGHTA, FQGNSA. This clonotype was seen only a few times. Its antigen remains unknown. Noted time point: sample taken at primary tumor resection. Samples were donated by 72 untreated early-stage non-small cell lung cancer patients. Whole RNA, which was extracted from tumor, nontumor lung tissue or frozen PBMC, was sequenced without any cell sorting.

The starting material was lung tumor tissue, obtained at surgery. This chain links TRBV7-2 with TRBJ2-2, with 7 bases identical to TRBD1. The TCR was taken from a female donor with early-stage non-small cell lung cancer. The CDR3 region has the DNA TGTGCCAGCAGCCCCACAGGGGTCGCGACCGGGGAGCTGTTTTTT. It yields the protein CASSPTGVATGELFF.